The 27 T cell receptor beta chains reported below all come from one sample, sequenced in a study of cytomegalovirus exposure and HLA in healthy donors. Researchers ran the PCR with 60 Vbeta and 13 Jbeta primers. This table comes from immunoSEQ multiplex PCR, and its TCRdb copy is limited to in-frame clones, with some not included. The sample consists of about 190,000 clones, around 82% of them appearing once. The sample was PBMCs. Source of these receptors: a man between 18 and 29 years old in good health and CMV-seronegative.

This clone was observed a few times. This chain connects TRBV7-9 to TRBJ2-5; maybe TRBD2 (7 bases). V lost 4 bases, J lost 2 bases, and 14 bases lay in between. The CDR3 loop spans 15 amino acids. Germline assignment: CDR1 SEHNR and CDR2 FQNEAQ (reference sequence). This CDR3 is CASSSGGGRQETQYF. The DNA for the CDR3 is TGTGCCAGCAGCTCTGGGGGGGGGCGGCAAGAGACCCAGTACTTC.

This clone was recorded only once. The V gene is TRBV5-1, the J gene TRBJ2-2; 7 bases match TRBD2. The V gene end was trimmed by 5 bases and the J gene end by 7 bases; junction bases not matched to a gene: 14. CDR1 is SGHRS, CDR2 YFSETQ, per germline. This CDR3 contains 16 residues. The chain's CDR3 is CASRLAEGRKGGELFF. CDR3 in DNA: TGCGCCAGCAGGCTAGCGGAAGGCCGGAAGGGCGGGGAGCTGTTTTTT.

CDR3 region: CASSQENPGGDTQYF. The DNA for the CDR3 is TGCGCCAGCAGCCAAGAGAATCCTGGAGGGGATACGCAGTATTTT. The chain couples TRBV4-3 to TRBJ2-3; D might be TRBD2 (6 bases). Trimming left V 0 bases short and J 6 bases short, with 13 bases between. The germline V gene has CDR1 LGHNA and CDR2 YSLEER. This CDR3 spans 15 amino acids.

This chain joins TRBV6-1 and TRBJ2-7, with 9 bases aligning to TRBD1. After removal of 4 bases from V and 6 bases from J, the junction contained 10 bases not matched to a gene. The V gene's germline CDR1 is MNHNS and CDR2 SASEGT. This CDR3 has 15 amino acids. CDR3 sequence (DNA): TGTGCCAGCAGTGGTGGACAGGGGCCACTAGGCGAGCAGTACTTC. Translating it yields CASSGGQGPLGEQYF.

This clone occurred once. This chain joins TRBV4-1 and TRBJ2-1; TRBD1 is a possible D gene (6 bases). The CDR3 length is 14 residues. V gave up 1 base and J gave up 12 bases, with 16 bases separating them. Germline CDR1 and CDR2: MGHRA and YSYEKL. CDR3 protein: CASSQVWTVIVQFF. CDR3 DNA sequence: TGCGCCAGCAGCCAAGTTTGGACAGTGATTGTGCAGTTCTTC.

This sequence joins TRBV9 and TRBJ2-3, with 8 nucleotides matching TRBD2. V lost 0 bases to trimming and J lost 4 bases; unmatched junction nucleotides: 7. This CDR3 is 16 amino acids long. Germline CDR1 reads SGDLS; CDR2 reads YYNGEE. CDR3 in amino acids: CASSVDGGALSDTQYF. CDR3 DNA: TGTGCCAGCAGCGTAGACGGGGGGGCCTTGTCAGATACGCAGTATTTT. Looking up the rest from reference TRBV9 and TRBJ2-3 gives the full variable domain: DSGVTQTPKHLITATGQRVTLRCSPRSGDLSVYWYQQSLDQGLQFLIQYYNGEERAKGNILERFSAQQFPDLHSELNLSSLELGDSALYFCASSVDGGALSDTQYFGPGTRLTVL.

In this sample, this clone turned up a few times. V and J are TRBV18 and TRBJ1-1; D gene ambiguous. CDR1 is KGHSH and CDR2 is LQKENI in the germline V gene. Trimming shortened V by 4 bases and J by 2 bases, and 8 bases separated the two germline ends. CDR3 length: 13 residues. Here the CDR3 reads CASSRAQNTEAFF. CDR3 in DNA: TGTGCCAGCTCACGTGCACAAAACACTGAAGCTTTCTTT.

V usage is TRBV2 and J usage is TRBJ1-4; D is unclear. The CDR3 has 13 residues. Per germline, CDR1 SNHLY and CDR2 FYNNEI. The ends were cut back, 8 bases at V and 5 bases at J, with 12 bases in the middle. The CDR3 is CASERSRNEKLFF. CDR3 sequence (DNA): TGTGCCAGCGAGCGTAGTAGGAATGAAAAACTGTTTTTT. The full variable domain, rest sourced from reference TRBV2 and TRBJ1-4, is EPEVTQTPSHQVTQMGQEVILRCVPISNHLYFYWYRQILGQKVEFLVSFYNNEISEKSEIFDDQFSVERPDGSNFTLKIRSTKLEDSAMYFCASERSRNEKLFFGSGTQLSVL.

Written as DNA, the CDR3 is TGTGCCAGCAGTTTAGGGGGACAGGGGGCCTACGAGCAGTACTTC. Translating gives CASSLGGQGAYEQYF. V and J are TRBV28 and TRBJ2-7; 11 nucleotides line up with TRBD1. CDR3 length equals 15 residues. CDR1 is MDHEN, CDR2 SYDVKM, per germline. Trimming at V came to 2 bases and at J to 2 bases, leaving 2 bases not matched to a gene.

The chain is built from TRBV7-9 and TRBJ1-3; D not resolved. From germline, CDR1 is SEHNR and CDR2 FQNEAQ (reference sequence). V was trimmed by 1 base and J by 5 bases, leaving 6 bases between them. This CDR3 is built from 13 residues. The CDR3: CASSLVQRNTIYF. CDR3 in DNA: TGTGCCAGCAGCTTAGTACAGAGAAACACCATATATTTT.

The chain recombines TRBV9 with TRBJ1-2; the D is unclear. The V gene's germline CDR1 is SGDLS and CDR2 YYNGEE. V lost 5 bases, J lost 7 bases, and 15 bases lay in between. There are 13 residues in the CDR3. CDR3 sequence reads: CASRGTRESGYTF. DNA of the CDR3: TGTGCCAGCAGGGGCACACGGGAAAGTGGCTACACCTTC. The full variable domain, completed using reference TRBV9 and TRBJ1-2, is DSGVTQTPKHLITATGQRVTLRCSPRSGDLSVYWYQQSLDQGLQFLIQYYNGEERAKGNILERFSAQQFPDLHSELNLSSLELGDSALYFCASRGTRESGYTFGSGTRLTVV.

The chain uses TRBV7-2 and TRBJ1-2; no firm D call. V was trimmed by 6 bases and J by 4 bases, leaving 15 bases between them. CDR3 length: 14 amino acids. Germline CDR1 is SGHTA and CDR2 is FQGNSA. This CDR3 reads CASSSEVVAYGYTF. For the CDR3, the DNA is TGTGCCAGCAGTTCCGAAGTAGTTGCCTATGGCTACACCTTC.

The CDR3 nucleotides read TGTGCCAGCAGCTTAGTTGGGTCTAGCGGCAGTAGCACAGATACGCAGTATTTT. It encodes CASSLVGSSGSSTDTQYF. The rearrangement joins TRBV7-9 to TRBJ2-3, with 7 positions matching TRBD2. This CDR3 region has 18 residues. The V gene's germline CDR1 is SEHNR and CDR2 FQNEAQ (reference sequence). With 1 base clipped from V and 0 bases from J, the junction kept 10 bases outside the gene matches. The whole variable domain, filled in from reference TRBV7-9 and TRBJ2-3, reads DTGVSQNPRHKITKRGQNVTFRCDPISEHNRLYWYRQTLGQGPEFLTYFQNEAQLEKSRLLSDRFSAERPKGSFSTLEIQRTEQGDSAMYLCASSLVGSSGSSTDTQYFGPGTRLTVL.

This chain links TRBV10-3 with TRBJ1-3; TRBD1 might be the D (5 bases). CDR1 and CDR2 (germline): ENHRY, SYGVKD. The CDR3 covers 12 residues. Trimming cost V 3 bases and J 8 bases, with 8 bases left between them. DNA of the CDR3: TGTGCCATCAGTGAACGGGGGGACACCATATATTTT. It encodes CAISERGDTIYF.

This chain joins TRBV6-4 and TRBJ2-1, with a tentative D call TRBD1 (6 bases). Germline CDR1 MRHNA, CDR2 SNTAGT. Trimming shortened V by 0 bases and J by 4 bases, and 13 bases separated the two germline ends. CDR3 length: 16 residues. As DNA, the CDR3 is TGTGCCAGCAGTGACTCCCGGACAGCAACTTACAATGAGCAGTTCTTC. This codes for CASSDSRTATYNEQFF.

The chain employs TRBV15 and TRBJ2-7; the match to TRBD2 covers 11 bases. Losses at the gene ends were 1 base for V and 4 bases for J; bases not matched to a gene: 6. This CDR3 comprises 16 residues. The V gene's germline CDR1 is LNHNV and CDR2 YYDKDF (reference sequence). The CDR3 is CATSRGPTSGGYEQYF. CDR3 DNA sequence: TGTGCCACCAGCAGAGGCCCCACTAGCGGGGGTTACGAGCAGTACTTC.

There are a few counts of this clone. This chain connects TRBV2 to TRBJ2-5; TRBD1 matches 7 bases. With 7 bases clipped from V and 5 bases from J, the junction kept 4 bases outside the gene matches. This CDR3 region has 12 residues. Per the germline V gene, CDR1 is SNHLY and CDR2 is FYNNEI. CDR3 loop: CASTGGGETQYF. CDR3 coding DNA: TGTGCCAGCACAGGGGGTGGGGAGACCCAGTACTTC.

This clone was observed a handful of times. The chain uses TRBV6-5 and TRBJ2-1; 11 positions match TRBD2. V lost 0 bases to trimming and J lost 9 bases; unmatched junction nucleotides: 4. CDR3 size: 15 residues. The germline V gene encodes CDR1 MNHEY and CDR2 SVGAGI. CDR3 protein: CASSYSLAGVGEQFF. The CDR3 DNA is TGTGCCAGCAGTTACTCACTAGCGGGAGTAGGTGAGCAGTTCTTC.

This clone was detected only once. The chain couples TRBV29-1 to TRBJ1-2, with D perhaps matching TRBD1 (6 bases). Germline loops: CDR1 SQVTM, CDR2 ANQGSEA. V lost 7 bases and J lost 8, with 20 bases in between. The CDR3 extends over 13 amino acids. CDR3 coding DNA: TGCAGCGCACCAAGGACAGACCTACGGGGCTACACCTTC. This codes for CSAPRTDLRGYTF.

CDR3 nucleotides: TGTGCCAGCAGCCCGACTCGTCAGGGTGGGTTGGGGGAGCAGTACTTC. Amino acid sequence: CASSPTRQGGLGEQYF. The chain links TRBV7-2 to TRBJ2-7, with D perhaps TRBD1 (5 bases). Trimming cost V 5 bases and J 7 bases, with 24 bases left between them. The germline gives CDR1 SGHTA, CDR2 FQGNSA. CDR3 size: 16 residues. Filled out from reference TRBV7-2 and TRBJ2-7, the complete variable domain reads GAGVSQSPSNKVTEKGKDVELRCDPISGHTALYWYRQSLGQGLEFLIYFQGNSAPDKSGLPSDRFSAERTGGSVSTLTIQRTQQEDSAVYLCASSPTRQGGLGEQYFGPGTRLTVT.

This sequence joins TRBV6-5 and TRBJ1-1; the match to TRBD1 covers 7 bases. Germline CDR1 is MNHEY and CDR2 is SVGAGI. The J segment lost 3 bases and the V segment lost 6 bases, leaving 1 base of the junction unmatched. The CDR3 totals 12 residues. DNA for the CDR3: TGTGCCAGCAGCAGGGGGTACACTGAAGCTTTCTTT. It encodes CASSRGYTEAFF.

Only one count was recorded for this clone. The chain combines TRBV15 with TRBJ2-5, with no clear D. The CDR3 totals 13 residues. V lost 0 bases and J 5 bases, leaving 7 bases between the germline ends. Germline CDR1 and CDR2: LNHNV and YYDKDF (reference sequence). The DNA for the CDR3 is TGTGCCACCAGCAGAGATAGCCGTGAGACCCAGTACTTC. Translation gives CATSRDSRETQYF.

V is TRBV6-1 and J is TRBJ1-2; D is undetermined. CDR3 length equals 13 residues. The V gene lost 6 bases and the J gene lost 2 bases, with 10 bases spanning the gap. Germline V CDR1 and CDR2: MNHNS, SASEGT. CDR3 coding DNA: TGTGCCAGCAGAGCGGCACGGAACTATGGCTACACCTTC. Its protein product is CASRAARNYGYTF.

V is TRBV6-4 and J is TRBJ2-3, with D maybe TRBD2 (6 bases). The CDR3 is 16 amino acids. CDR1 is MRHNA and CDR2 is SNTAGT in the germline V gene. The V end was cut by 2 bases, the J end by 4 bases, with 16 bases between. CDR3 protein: CASSDRGGFAPDTQYF. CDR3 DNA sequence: TGTGCCAGCAGTGACCGTGGAGGGTTTGCCCCAGATACGCAGTATTTT.

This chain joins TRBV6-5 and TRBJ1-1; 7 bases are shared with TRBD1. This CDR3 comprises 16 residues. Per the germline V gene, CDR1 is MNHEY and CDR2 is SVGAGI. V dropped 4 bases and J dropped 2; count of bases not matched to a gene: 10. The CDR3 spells CASSLTTGTGNTEAFF. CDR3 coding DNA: TGTGCCAGCAGTTTAACGACAGGGACGGGAAACACTGAAGCTTTCTTT.

CDR3 protein: CASSRLGATGQGTEAFF. CDR3 in DNA: TGTGCCAGCAGCCGATTAGGAGCGACAGGGCAAGGCACTGAAGCTTTCTTT. This chain uses TRBV28 with TRBJ1-1; 7 bases agree with TRBD1. Germline values: CDR1 MDHEN, CDR2 SYDVKM. The V segment lost 6 bases and the J segment 4 bases; nucleotides outside the gene matches: 17. This CDR3 spans 17 amino acids.

The CDR3 DNA sequence: TGTGCCAGCAGTTTAAGGGGAGGCGGCAATCAGCCCCAGCATTTT. Protein: CASSLRGGGNQPQHF. The rearrangement uses TRBV28 and TRBJ1-5; D might be TRBD1 (5 bases). The CDR3 totals 15 residues. The germline V and J ends were trimmed by 2 bases and 2 bases, with 10 bases remaining between them. From germline, CDR1 is MDHEN and CDR2 SYDVKM.